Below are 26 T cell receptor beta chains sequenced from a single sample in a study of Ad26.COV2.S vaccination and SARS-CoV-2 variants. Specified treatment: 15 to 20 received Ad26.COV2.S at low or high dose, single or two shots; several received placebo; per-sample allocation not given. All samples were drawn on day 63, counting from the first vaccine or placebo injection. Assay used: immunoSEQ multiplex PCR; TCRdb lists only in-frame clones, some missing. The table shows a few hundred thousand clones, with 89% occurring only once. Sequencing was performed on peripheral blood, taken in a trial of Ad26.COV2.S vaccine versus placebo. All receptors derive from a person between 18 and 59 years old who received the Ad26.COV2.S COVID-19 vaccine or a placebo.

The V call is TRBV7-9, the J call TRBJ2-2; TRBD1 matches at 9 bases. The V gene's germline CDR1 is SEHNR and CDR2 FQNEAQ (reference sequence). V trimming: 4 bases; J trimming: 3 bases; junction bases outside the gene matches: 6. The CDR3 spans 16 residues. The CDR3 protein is CASSWRGTGYTGELFF. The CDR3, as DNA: TGTGCCAGCAGCTGGCGCGGGACAGGGTACACCGGGGAGCTGTTTTTT.

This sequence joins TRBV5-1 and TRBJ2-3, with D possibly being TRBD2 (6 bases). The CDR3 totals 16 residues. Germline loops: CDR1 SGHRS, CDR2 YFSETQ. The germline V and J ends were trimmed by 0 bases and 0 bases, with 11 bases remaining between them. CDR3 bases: TGCGCCAGCAGCTTGGCGGGAGTATCTAGCACAGATACGCAGTATTTT. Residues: CASSLAGVSSTDTQYF.

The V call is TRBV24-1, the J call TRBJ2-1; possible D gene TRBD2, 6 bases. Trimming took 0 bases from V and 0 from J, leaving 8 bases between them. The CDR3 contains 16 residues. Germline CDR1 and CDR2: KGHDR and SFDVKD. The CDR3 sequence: CATSDLRGSSYNEQFF. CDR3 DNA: TGTGCCACCAGTGATTTGCGGGGGTCCTCCTACAATGAGCAGTTCTTC.

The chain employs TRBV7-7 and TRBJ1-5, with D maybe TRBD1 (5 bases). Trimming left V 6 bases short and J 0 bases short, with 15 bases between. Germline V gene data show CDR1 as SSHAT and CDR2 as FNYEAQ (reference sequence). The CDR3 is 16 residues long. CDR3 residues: CASSLQQEYSNQPQHF. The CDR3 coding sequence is TGTGCCAGCAGTCTTCAACAGGAATATAGCAATCAGCCCCAGCATTTT.

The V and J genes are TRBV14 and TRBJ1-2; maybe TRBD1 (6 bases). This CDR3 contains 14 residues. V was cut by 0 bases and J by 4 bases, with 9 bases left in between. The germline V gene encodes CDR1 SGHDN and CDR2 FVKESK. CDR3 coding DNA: TGTGCCAGCAGCCAAGATTGGACAGCCTATGGCTACACCTTC. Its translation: CASSQDWTAYGYTF.

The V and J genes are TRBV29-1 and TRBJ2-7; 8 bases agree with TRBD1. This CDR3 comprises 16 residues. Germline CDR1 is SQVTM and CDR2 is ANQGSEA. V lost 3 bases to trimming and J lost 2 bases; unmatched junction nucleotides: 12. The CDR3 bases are TGCAGCGTTGAGCCGAGTGGACAGGGTGAAACCTACGAGCAGTACTTC. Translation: CSVEPSGQGETYEQYF.

Written as DNA, the CDR3 is TGTGCCAGCAGTGAACATCCCCCGGGGAGCACAGATACGCAGTATTTT. Encoded protein: CASSEHPPGSTDTQYF. The chain couples TRBV6-1 to TRBJ2-3, with D maybe TRBD2 (5 bases). In germline, CDR1 is MNHNS, CDR2 SASEGT. V lost 2 bases and J 0 bases, leaving 12 bases between the germline ends. The CDR3 sequence is 16 residues long.

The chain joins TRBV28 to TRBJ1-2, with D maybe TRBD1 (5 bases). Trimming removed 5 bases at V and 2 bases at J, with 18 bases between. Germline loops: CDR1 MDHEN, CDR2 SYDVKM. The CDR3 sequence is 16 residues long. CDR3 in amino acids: CASSLFTGPRNYGYTF. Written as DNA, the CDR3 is TGTGCCAGCAGTCTATTTACGGGACCGAGAAACTATGGCTACACCTTC.

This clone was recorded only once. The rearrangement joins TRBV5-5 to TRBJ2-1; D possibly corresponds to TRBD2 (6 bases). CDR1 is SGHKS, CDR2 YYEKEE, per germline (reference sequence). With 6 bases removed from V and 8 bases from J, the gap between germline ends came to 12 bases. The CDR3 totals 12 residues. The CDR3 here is CASTSGSYEQFF. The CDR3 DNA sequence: TGTGCCAGCACCTCCGGGAGCTATGAGCAGTTCTTC. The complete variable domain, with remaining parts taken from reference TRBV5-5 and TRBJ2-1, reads DAGVTQSPTHLIKTRGQQVTLRCSPISGHKSVSWYQQVLGQGPQFIFQYYEKEERGRGNFPDRFSARQFPNYSSELNVNALLLGDSALYLCASTSGSYEQFFGPGTRLTVL.

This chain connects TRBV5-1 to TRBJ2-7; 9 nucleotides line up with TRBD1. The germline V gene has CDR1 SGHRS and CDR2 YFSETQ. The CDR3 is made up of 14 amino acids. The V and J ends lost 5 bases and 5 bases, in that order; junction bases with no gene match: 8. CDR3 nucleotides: TGCGCCAGCAGGACCGGACAGGGGCTCGACGAGCAGTACTTC. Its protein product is CASRTGQGLDEQYF. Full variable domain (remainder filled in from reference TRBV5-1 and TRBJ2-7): KAGVTQTPRYLIKTRGQQVTLSCSPISGHRSVSWYQQTPGQGLQFLFEYFSETQRNKGNFPGRFSGRQFSNSRSEMNVSTLELGDSALYLCASRTGQGLDEQYFGPGTRLTVT.

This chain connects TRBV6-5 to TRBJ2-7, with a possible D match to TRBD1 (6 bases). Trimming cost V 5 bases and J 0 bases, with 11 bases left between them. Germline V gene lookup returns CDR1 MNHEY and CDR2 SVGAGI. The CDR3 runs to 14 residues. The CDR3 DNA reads TGTGCCAGCAGTACAGGGAAACGCTCCTACGAGCAGTACTTC. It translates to CASSTGKRSYEQYF.

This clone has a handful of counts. The CDR3: CASGLAGGTSGTGNTEAFF. CDR3 sequence (DNA): TGTGCTAGTGGTTTGGCCGGCGGAACCTCCGGGACAGGGAACACTGAAGCTTTCTTT. The V and J genes are TRBV12-5 and TRBJ1-1; 8 bases match TRBD1. J was trimmed by 1 base and V by 1 base; bases with no gene match: 14. CDR1 LGHNT and CDR2 FRNRAP come from the germline V gene. This CDR3 has 19 residues.

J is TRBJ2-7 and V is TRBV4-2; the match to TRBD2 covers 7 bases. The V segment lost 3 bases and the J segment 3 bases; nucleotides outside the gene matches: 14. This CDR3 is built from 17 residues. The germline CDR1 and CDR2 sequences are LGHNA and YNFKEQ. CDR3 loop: CASSHPTGGRDVYEQYF. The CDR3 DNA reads TGTGCCAGCAGCCACCCTACGGGAGGCAGGGATGTCTACGAGCAGTACTTC.

The CDR3 nucleotides are TGTGCCACCCGGGGGCCCTACAATGAGCAGTTCTTC. It yields the protein CATRGPYNEQFF. The V and J genes are TRBV19 and TRBJ2-1; D might be TRBD1 or TRBD2, each matching 6 bases. Trimming took 10 bases from V and 2 from J, leaving 9 bases between them. This CDR3 region has 12 residues. Germline V gene sequence: CDR1 LNHDA, CDR2 SQIVND (reference sequence).

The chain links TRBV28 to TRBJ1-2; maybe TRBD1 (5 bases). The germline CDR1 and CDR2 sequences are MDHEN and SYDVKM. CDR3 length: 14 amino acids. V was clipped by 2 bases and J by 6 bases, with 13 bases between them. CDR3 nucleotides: TGTGCCAGCAGTTTAAGGGCCAGGGTTGATGGCTACACCTTC. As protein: CASSLRARVDGYTF.

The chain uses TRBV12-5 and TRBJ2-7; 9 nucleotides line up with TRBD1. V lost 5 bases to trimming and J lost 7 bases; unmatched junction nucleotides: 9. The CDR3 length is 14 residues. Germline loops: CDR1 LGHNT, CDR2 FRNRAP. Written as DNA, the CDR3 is TGTGCTAGTGGTGACCGGACAGGGGTCGGAGAGCAGTACTTC. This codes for CASGDRTGVGEQYF. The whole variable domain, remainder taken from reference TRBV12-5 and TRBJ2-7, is DARVTQTPRHKVTEMGQEVTMRCQPILGHNTVFWYRQTMMQGLELLAYFRNRAPLDDSGMPKDRFSAEMPDATLATLKIQPSEPRDSAVYFCASGDRTGVGEQYFGPGTRLTVT.

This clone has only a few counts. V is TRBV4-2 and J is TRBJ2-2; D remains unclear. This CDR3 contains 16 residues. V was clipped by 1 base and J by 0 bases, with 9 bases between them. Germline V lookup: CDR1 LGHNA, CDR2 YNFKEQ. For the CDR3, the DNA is TGTGCCAGCAGCCAAGGGAGCAGACCGAACACCGGGGAGCTGTTTTTT. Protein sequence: CASSQGSRPNTGELFF.

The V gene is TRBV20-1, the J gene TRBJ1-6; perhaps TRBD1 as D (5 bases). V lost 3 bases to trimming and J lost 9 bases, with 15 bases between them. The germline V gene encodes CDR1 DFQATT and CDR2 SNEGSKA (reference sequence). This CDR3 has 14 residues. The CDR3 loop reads CSASREQGSSPLHF. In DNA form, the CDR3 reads TGCAGTGCTAGTAGGGAGCAGGGTTCTTCACCCCTCCACTTT.

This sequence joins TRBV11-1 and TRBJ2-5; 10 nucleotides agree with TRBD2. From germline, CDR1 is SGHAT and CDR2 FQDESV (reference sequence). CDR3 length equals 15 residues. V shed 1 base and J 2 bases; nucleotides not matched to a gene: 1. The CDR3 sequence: CASSLGTSGQETQYF. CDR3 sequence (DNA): TGTGCCAGCAGCTTAGGGACTAGCGGACAAGAGACCCAGTACTTC.

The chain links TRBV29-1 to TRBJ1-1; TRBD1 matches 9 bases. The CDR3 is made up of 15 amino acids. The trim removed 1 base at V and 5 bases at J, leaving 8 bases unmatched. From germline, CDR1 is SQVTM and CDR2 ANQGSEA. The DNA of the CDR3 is TGCAGCGTTGAAGGAATTTTCGGGACAGGGACTGAAGCTTTCTTT. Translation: CSVEGIFGTGTEAFF.

This CDR3 is CASSRTLDTQYF. Written as DNA, the CDR3 is TGTGCCAGCAGTCGGACGTTAGATACGCAGTATTTT. The chain combines TRBV6-5 with TRBJ2-3; no reliable D call. Trimming removed 5 bases at V and 5 bases at J, with 8 bases between. Germline CDR1 MNHEY, CDR2 SVGAGI. The CDR3 length is 12 residues.

The CDR3 DNA follows: TGCAGTGCGTCAGGGGACTATGGCTACACCTTC. Translated, it gives CSASGDYGYTF. The rearrangement links TRBV20-1 to TRBJ1-2; weak D call: TRBD1 (6 bases). The CDR3 is 11 amino acids. V was clipped by 6 bases and J by 3 bases, with 8 bases between them. CDR1 DFQATT and CDR2 SNEGSKA come from the germline V gene (reference sequence).

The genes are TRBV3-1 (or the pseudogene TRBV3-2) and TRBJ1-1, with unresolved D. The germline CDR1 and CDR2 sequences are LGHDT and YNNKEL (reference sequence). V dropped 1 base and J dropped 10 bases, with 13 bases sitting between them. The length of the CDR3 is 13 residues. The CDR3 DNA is TGTGCCAGCAGCCAAGTAAATGGCTGTAGAGCTTTCTTT. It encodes CASSQVNGCRAFF.

The CDR3 nucleotides read TGTGCCAGCAGGGCTAGCGGGAGTAAAAGCGGAGAGACCCAGTACTTC. Its translation: CASRASGSKSGETQYF. V and J are TRBV2 and TRBJ2-5; TRBD2 matches at 10 bases. In germline, CDR1 is SNHLY, CDR2 FYNNEI. Trimming cost V 6 bases and J 4 bases; bases outside gene matches: 11. The CDR3 totals 16 residues. Supplemented by reference TRBV2 and TRBJ2-5, the full variable domain reads EPEVTQTPSHQVTQMGQEVILRCVPISNHLYFYWYRQILGQKVEFLVSFYNNEISEKSEIFDDQFSVERPDGSNFTLKIRSTKLEDSAMYFCASRASGSKSGETQYFGPGTRLLVL.

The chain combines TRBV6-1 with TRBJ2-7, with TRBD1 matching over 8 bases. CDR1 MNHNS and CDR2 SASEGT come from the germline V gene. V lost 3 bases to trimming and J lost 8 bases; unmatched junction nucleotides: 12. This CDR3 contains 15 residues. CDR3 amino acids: CASSDRQGPSVQQYF. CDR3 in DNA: TGTGCCAGCAGTGACCGACAGGGGCCCTCCGTCCAGCAGTACTTC.

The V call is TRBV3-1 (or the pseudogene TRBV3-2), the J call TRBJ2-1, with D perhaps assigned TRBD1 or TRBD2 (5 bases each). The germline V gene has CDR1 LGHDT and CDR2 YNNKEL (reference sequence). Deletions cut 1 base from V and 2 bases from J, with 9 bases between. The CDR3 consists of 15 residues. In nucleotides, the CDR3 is TGTGCCAGCAGCCAAGCTCAGGGACCCTACAATGAGCAGTTCTTC. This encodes CASSQAQGPYNEQFF.